Listed below are T cell receptor beta chains from one sample, sequenced in a study of vaccination and CD4 T cells after COVID-19. No antigen is known for these receptors. MiXCR, applied by TCRdb to the PCR reads, yields one record per CDR3 protein. The sample includes about 19,000 distinct CDR3 sequences, about three quarters of them seen just once. The sequences come from CD4+ T cells from blood, cultured in vitro, collected after SARS-CoV-2 vaccination. Receptors were obtained from a human donor who received a COVID-19 vaccine. Each CDR3 is given with its conserved first and last residue. A D gene is named only where the DNA matches it firmly. Size values are once, few and many counts, or a class for expanded clones, and some rows have none.

TRBD1	TRBV10-3	.	TRBJ2-1	CAISAPGQGTYNEQFF	TGTGCCATCAGTGCCCCGGGACAGGGTACGTACAATGAGCAGTTCTTC
TRBD1	TRBV27	few	TRBJ1-1	CASRGDRRGTEAFF	TGTGCCAGCAGGGGGGACAGGAGGGGCACTGAAGCTTTCTTT
.	TRBV15	.	TRBJ2-1	CATSRDLEGSNEQFF	TGTGCCACCAGCAGAGATCTAGAGGGATCCAATGAGCAGTTCTTC
.	TRBV20-1	.	TRBJ1-5	CSARVAGGYVSNQPQHF	TGCAGTGCTAGAGTCGCCGGAGGTTACGTTAGCAATCAGCCCCAGCATTTT
.	TRBV12-3/TRBV12-4	.	TRBJ1-2	CASSSTEAIVLNYGYTF	TGTGCCAGCAGTTCCACAGAGGCTATAGTACTGAACTATGGCTACACCTTC
.	TRBV20-1	.	TRBJ1-6	CSAPYSGSYNSPLHF	TGCAGTGCTCCGTACTCCGGCTCCTATAATTCACCCCTCCACTTT
TRBD1	TRBV10-3	.	TRBJ1-5	CAISRDRTNQPQHF	TGTGCCATCAGTCGGGACAGGACTAATCAGCCCCAGCATTTT
.	TRBV10-1	.	TRBJ2-3	CASSESDSDTQYF	TGCGCCAGCAGTGAGTCGGACTCAGATACGCAGTATTTT
TRBD2	TRBV12-3/TRBV12-4	.	TRBJ2-7	CASSPGTSGPHEQYF	TGTGCCAGCAGTCCGGGGACTAGCGGTCCCCACGAGCAGTACTTC
TRBD2	TRBV20-1	.	TRBJ2-4	CSARTSGATKNIQYF	TGCAGTGCTAGGACTAGCGGGGCTACCAAAAACATTCAGTACTTC
TRBD1	TRBV27	.	TRBJ1-1	CASSYRQGNTEAFF	TGTGCCAGCAGCTATAGACAGGGGAACACTGAAGCTTTCTTT
.	TRBV2	.	TRBJ1-2	CASTWGVGYGGYTF	TGTGCCAGCACGTGGGGGGTGGGCTATGGCGGCTACACCTTC
.	TRBV6-1	.	TRBJ2-5	CASSTAGTQYF	TGTGCCAGCAGTACGGCGGGAACCCAGTACTTC
.	TRBV6-1	.	TRBJ1-5	CASEPTWEGKPQHF	TGTGCCAGCGAACCCACTTGGGAGGGAAAACCCCAGCATTTT
.	TRBV6-1	.	TRBJ1-1	CASSEEGAGSSGAFF	TGTGCCAGCAGTGAAGAGGGAGCCGGATCCTCAGGGGCTTTCTTT
TRBD1	TRBV20-1	.	TRBJ1-1	CSASKGAADGAFF	TGCAGTGCTAGTAAGGGGGCGGCCGACGGAGCTTTCTTT
.	TRBV30	.	TRBJ2-5	CAWSDEDQETQYF	TGTGCCTGGAGTGACGAGGATCAAGAGACCCAGTACTTC
.	TRBV5-5	.	TRBJ1-5	CASSPTSGGNSNQPQHF	TGCGCCAGCAGCCCGACGAGTGGGGGAAATAGCAATCAGCCCCAGCATTTT
TRBD2	TRBV2	.	TRBJ2-2	CASSVSGGATGELFF	TGTGCCAGCAGTGTTAGCGGGGGGGCCACCGGGGAGCTGTTTTTT
.	TRBV19	.	TRBJ2-1	CASSIGGPLSYNEQFF	TGTGCCAGTAGTATAGGAGGGCCCCTCTCCTACAATGAGCAGTTCTTC
.	TRBV20-1	few	TRBJ1-2	CSANQGTYGYTF	TGCAGTGCTAACCAGGGGACCTATGGCTACACCTTC
.	TRBV7-9	.	TRBJ2-5	CASTSDQETQYF	TGTGCCAGCACCTCTGACCAAGAGACCCAGTACTTC
.	TRBV14	.	TRBJ2-3	CASTTGGDPSTDTQYF	TGTGCCAGTACTACAGGAGGGGATCCTAGCACAGATACGCAGTATTTT
.	TRBV12-3/TRBV12-4	.	TRBJ1-6	CASSYYGGSPLHF	TGTGCCAGCAGTTACTACGGGGGTTCACCCCTCCACTTT
TRBD1	TRBV24-1	.	TRBJ1-5	CATSDGQVPSAQHF	TGTGCCACCAGTGATGGACAGGTCCCCTCAGCCCAGCATTTT
TRBD1	TRBV19	.	TRBJ1-2	CASSNLDRGLGSGYTF	TGTGCCAGTAGTAACCTGGACAGGGGGCTTGGAAGTGGCTACACCTTC
.	TRBV2	.	TRBJ2-5	CASSGDSGETQYF	TGTGCCAGCAGTGGAGATAGCGGAGAGACCCAGTACTTC
.	TRBV19	.	TRBJ1-5	CASSISWQGGQPQHF	TGTGCCAGTAGTATTTCGTGGCAGGGTGGACAGCCCCAGCATTTT
.	TRBV12-3/TRBV12-4	.	TRBJ1-2	CASSPKGGIHNYGYTF	TGTGCCAGCAGTCCCAAGGGAGGGATACACAACTATGGCTACACCTTC
.	TRBV7-2	.	TRBJ1-1	CASSPRQAFLAEAFF	TGTGCCAGCAGCCCCCGACAAGCCTTTCTGGCTGAAGCTTTCTTT
.	TRBV24-1	.	TRBJ1-2	CATPPKSRVFGYTF	TGTGCCACCCCTCCGAAGTCTCGGGTTTTCGGCTACACCTTC
.	TRBV7-3	.	TRBJ1-2	CASSVISQGYGYTF	TGTGCCAGCAGCGTAATCTCACAGGGCTATGGCTACACCTTC
.	TRBV20-1	.	TRBJ2-2	CSARIPGRTGELFF	TGCAGTGCTAGAATCCCGGGACGGACCGGGGAGCTGTTTTTT
TRBD2	TRBV15	.	TRBJ2-5	CATSRDLRAGAQETQYF	TGTGCCACCAGCAGAGATCTGCGAGCGGGGGCCCAAGAGACCCAGTACTTC
.	TRBV7-2	.	TRBJ1-5	CASSRGYGNQPQHF	TGTGCCAGCAGCCGGGGCTACGGCAATCAGCCCCAGCATTTT
.	TRBV20-1	.	TRBJ1-5	CSARLGDNQPQHF	TGCAGTGCTAGATTGGGGGACAATCAGCCCCAGCATTTT
.	TRBV27	.	TRBJ2-7	CASSLQAGPVDEQYF	TGTGCCAGCAGTTTACAGGCGGGGCCGGTCGACGAGCAGTACTTC
TRBD2	TRBV7-2	few	TRBJ2-1	CASSLEAGVSYNEQFF	TGTGCCAGCAGTTTAGAAGCGGGGGTCTCCTACAATGAGCAGTTCTTC
.	TRBV19	.	TRBJ1-6	CASSIAGQRPTYNSPLHF	TGTGCCAGTAGTATTGCCGGACAGCGGCCGACGTATAATTCACCCCTCCACTTT
TRBD2	TRBV20-1	.	TRBJ2-2	CSATGTSGGAPSNTGELFF	TGCAGTGCTACCGGGACTAGCGGGGGGGCGCCGTCGAACACCGGGGAGCTGTTTTTT
.	TRBV20-1	once	TRBJ1-2	CSARDESGTAGYTF	TGCAGTGCTAGAGATGAATCAGGGACGGCTGGCTACACCTTC
.	TRBV29-1	.	TRBJ1-2	CSVEGTVGRYGYTF	TGCAGCGTTGAAGGGACTGTGGGTCGCTATGGCTACACCTTC
TRBD2	TRBV5-1	.	TRBJ2-3	CASSQNPGASGDYTQYF	TGCGCCAGCAGCCAGAACCCAGGGGCTAGCGGGGACTATACGCAGTATTTT
.	TRBV7-3	.	TRBJ2-5	CASSPGRGKQETQYF	TGTGCCAGCAGCCCCGGACGGGGGAAACAAGAGACCCAGTACTTC
.	TRBV10-1	.	TRBJ1-1	CASSEGGGTEAFF	TGCGCCAGCAGTGAAGGGGGAGGCACTGAAGCTTTCTTT
.	TRBV30	.	TRBJ1-2	CAWSGRGLDGYTF	TGTGCCTGGAGTGGCAGGGGATTGGATGGCTACACCTTC
TRBD1	TRBV7-2	few	TRBJ1-5	CASSLEARRQGRDSNQPQHF	TGTGCCAGCAGCTTAGAGGCCCGAAGACAGGGCCGGGATAGCAATCAGCCCCAGCATTTT
.	TRBV12-3/TRBV12-4	.	TRBJ1-5	CASSFRVSNQPQHF	TGTGCCAGCAGTTTCAGGGTGAGCAATCAGCCCCAGCATTTT
TRBD2	TRBV7-2	.	TRBJ2-2	CASSLRLAGTGELFF	TGTGCCAGCAGCTTAAGGCTAGCGGGCACCGGGGAGCTGTTTTTT
.	TRBV19	.	TRBJ1-2	CASSIPFGGPNYGYTF	TGTGCCAGTAGTATCCCGTTTGGAGGGCCTAACTATGGCTACACCTTC
.	TRBV7-2	.	TRBJ1-3	CASSLVVRNTIYF	TGTGCCAGCAGCTTAGTAGTCCGAAACACCATATATTTT